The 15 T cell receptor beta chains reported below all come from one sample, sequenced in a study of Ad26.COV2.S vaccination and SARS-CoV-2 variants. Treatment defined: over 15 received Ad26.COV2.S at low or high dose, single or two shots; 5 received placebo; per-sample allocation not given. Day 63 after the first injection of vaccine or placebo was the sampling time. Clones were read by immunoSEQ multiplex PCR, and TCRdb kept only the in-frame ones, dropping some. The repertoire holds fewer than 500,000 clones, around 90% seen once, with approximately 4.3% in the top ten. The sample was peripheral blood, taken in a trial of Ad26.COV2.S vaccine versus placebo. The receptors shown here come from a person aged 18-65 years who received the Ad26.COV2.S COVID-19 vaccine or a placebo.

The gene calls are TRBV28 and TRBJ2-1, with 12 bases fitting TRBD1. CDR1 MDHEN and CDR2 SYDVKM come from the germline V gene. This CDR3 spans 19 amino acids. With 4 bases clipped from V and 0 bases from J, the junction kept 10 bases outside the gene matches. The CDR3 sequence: CASSSGTGGAGSSYNEQFF. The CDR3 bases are TGTGCCAGCAGTTCCGGGACAGGGGGCGCCGGCAGCTCCTACAATGAGCAGTTCTTC.

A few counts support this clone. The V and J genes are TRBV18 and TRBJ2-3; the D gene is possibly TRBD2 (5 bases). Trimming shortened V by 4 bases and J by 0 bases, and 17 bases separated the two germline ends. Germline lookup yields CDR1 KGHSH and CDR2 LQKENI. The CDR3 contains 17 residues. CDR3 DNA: TGTGCCAGCTCACTACTAGACCCTTACACTAGCACAGATACGCAGTATTTT. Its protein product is CASSLLDPYTSTDTQYF.

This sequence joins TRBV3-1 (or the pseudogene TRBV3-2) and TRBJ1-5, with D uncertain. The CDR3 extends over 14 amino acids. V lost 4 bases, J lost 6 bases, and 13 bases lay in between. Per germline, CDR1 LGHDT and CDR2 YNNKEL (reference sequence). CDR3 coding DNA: TGTGCCAGCAGCCTTGGGGTCGGAGCTCAGCCCCAGCATTTT. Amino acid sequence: CASSLGVGAQPQHF.

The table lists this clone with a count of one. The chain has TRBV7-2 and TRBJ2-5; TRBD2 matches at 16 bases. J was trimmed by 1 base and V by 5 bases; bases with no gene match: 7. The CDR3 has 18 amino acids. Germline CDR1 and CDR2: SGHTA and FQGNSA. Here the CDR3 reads CASSPGTSGRGFQETQYF. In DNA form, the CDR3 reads TGTGCCAGCAGCCCCGGGACTAGCGGGAGGGGGTTCCAAGAGACCCAGTACTTC.

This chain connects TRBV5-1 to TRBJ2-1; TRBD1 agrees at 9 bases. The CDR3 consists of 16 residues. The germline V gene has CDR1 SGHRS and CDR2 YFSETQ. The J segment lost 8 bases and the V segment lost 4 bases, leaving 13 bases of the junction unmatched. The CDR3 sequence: CASSRRDRVEADEQFF. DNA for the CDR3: TGCGCCAGCAGCAGAAGGGACAGGGTGGAAGCGGATGAGCAGTTCTTC. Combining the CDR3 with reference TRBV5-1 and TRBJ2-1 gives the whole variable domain KAGVTQTPRYLIKTRGQQVTLSCSPISGHRSVSWYQQTPGQGLQFLFEYFSETQRNKGNFPGRFSGRQFSNSRSEMNVSTLELGDSALYLCASSRRDRVEADEQFFGPGTRLTVL.

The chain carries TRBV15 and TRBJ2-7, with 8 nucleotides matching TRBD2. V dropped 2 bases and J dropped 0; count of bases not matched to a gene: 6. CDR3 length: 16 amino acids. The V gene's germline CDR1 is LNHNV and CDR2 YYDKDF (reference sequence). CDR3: CATSRPTSGGSYEQYF. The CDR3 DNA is TGTGCCACCAGCAGACCTACTAGCGGCGGCTCCTACGAGCAGTACTTC.

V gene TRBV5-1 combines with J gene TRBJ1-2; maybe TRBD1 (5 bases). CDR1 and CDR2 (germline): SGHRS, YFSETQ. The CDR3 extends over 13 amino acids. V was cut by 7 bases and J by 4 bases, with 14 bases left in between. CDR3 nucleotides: TGCGCCAGCGCAATATTTGGGGGCTATGGCTACACCTTC. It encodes CASAIFGGYGYTF.

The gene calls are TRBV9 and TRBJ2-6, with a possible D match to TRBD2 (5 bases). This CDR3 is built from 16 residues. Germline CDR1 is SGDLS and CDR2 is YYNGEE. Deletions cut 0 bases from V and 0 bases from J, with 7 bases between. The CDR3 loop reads CASSVGGSSGANVLTF. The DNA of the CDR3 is TGTGCCAGCAGCGTAGGAGGGAGCTCTGGGGCCAACGTCCTGACTTTC.

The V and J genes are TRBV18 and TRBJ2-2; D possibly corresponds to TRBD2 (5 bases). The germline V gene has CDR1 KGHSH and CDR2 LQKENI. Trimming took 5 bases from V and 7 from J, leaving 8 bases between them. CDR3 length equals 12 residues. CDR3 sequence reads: CASSSGGGELFF. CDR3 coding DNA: TGTGCCAGCTCAAGCGGCGGCGGGGAGCTGTTTTTT.

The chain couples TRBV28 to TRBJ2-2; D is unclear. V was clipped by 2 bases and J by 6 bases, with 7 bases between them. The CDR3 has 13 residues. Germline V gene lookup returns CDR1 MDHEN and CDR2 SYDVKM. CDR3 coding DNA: TGTGCCAGCAGTTTACTAGTGGCCGGGGAGCTGTTTTTT. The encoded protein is CASSLLVAGELFF. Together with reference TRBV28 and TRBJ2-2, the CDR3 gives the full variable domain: DVKVTQSSRYLVKRTGEKVFLECVQDMDHENMFWYRQDPGLGLRLIYFSYDVKMKEKGDIPEGYSVSREKKERFSLILESASTNQTSMYLCASSLLVAGELFFGEGSRLTVL.

The CDR3 here is CASSPSGRGGNEQFF. In DNA, the CDR3 is TGTGCCAGCAGCCCTAGCGGGAGGGGGGGGAATGAGCAGTTCTTC. The chain is built from TRBV7-2 and TRBJ2-1, with TRBD2 matching 12 bases. V lost 5 bases and J lost 7; bases outside the gene matches: 6. The length of the CDR3 is 15 residues. CDR1 is SGHTA and CDR2 is FQGNSA in the germline V gene. Full variable domain (outside the CDR3, taken from reference TRBV7-2 and TRBJ2-1): GAGVSQSPSNKVTEKGKDVELRCDPISGHTALYWYRQSLGQGLEFLIYFQGNSAPDKSGLPSDRFSAERTGGSVSTLTIQRTQQEDSAVYLCASSPSGRGGNEQFFGPGTRLTVL.

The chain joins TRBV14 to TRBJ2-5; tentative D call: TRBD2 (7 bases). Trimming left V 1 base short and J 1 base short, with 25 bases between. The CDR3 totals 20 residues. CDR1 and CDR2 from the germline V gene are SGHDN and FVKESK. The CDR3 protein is CASSQVRGEGLAEIQETQYF. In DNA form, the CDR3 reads TGTGCCAGCAGCCAAGTTAGGGGGGAAGGCCTAGCGGAGATCCAAGAGACCCAGTACTTC.

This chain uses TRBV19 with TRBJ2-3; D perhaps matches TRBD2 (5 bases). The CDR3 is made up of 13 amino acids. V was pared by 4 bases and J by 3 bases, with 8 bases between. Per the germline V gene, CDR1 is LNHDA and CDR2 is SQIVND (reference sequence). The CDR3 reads CASSTSRTDTQYF. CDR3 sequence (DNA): TGTGCCAGTAGTACTAGCAGAACAGATACGCAGTATTTT.

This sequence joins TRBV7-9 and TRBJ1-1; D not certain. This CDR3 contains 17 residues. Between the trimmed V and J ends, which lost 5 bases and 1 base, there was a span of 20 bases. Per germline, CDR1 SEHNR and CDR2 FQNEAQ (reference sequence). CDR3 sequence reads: CASSPRVFRTTNTEAFF. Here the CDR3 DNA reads TGTGCCAGCAGCCCGAGGGTTTTCAGGACTACGAACACTGAAGCTTTCTTT.

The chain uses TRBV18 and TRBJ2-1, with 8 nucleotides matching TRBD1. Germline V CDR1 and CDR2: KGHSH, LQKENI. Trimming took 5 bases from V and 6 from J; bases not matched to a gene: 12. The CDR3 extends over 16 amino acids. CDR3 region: CASSWASGQVSNEQFF. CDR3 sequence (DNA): TGTGCCAGCTCATGGGCGTCGGGACAGGTGTCCAATGAGCAGTTCTTC.